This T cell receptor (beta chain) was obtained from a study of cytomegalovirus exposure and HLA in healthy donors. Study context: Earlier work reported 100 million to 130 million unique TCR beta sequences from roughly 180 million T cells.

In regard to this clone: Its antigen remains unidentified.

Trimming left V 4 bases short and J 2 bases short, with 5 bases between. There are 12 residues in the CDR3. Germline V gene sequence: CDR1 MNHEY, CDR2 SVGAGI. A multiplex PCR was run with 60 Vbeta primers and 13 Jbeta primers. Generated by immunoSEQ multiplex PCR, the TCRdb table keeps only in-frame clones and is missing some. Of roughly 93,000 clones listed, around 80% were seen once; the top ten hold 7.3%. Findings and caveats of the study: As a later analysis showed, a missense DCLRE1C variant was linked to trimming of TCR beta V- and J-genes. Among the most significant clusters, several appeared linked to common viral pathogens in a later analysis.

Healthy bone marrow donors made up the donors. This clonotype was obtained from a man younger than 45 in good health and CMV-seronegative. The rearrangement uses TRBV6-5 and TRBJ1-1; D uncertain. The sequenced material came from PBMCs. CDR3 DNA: TGTGCCAGCAGTTTTCGTAACACTGAAGCTTTCTTT. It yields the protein CASSFRNTEAFF.